Sequencing of this TCR beta chain was carried out in a study of long-term antiretroviral therapy in people with HIV. Findings and limits, study-wide: Transplant donor controls retained higher diversity, though diversity increased after ART.

Assay version v3.0 of immunoSEQ was used, and it was run at survey level. TCRdb's table, derived via immunoSEQ multiplex PCR, lists solely in-frame clones and lacks some. The repertoire holds about 18,000 clones, with 75% to 90% as singletons. V shed 1 base and J shed 6 bases, with 9 bases lying between them. Germline CDR1 SGHAT, CDR2 FQNNGV. CDR3 length equals 13 residues. A word on this clone: The antigen remains unidentified.

Every one of the participants with HIV received treatment in the United States. This clonotype was obtained from a man between 50 and 59 years old with HIV. This chain joins TRBV11-2 and TRBJ1-1; D ambiguous. The starting material was unsorted PBMCs, obtained 4.2 years after starting antiretroviral therapy. The CDR3 sequence: CASSLASVSEAFF. The CDR3, as DNA: TGTGCCAGCAGCTTAGCTAGCGTGTCTGAAGCTTTCTTT.